A selection of T cell receptor beta chains follows, all from one sample in a study of cytomegalovirus exposure and HLA in healthy donors. Sequencing used immunoSEQ multiplex PCR; TCRdb keeps in-frame clones, though not all of them. The sample lists 100,000 or so clones; 85% were seen once. Sequencing input: PBMCs. The receptors stem from a man aged 18-30 years in good health and CMV-seropositive. Both conserved end residues are part of each CDR3. D genes are given only for firm matches. Size is omitted from some rows. Given values are once, few, many or a class for expanded clones.

CDR3 length	D gene	clone size	J gene	V gene	CDR3 protein	CDR3 DNA
15	.	.	TRBJ2-6	TRBV4-1	CASSPTIAGANVLTF	TGCGCCAGCAGCCCTACTATCGCTGGGGCCAACGTCCTGACTTTC
15	.	.	TRBJ2-1	TRBV5-4	CASSLTRSGYNEQFF	TGTGCCAGCAGCTTGACTAGATCCGGCTACAATGAGCAGTTCTTC
14	TRBD2	.	TRBJ2-7	TRBV29-1	CSAYLAGDVREQYF	TGCAGCGCTTACTTAGCGGGAGACGTCCGCGAGCAGTACTTC
13	.	.	TRBJ1-2	TRBV7-6	CASRPVGRGGYTF	TGTGCCAGCAGACCCGTCGGCAGGGGAGGCTACACCTTC
15	TRBD1	.	TRBJ2-7	TRBV13	CASRIRGQGDYEQYF	TGTGCCAGCAGAATTAGGGGACAGGGGGACTACGAGCAGTACTTC
16	TRBD1	.	TRBJ2-1	TRBV4-1	CASSQLDRAKDNEQFF	TGCGCCAGCAGCCAGCTGGACAGGGCTAAAGACAATGAGCAGTTCTTC
14	.	.	TRBJ2-4	TRBV9	CASSAGTSGRSQYF	TGTGCCAGCAGCGCGGGAACTAGTGGGAGGAGTCAGTACTTC
13	.	.	TRBJ1-5	TRBV9	CASSVDGGQPQHF	TGTGCCAGCAGCGTAGATGGCGGGCAGCCCCAGCATTTT
14	.	.	TRBJ1-5	TRBV28	CASSIVQGNQPQHF	TGTGCCAGCAGCATCGTACAGGGTAATCAGCCCCAGCATTTT
12	.	.	TRBJ2-1	TRBV27	CATGESGNEQFF	TGTGCCACGGGGGAAAGCGGGAATGAGCAGTTCTTC
14	TRBD2	.	TRBJ2-1	TRBV6-1	CASRGLTGGVAQFF	TGTGCCAGCAGGGGCCTGACTGGGGGGGTGGCTCAGTTCTTC
13	.	.	TRBJ2-7	TRBV7-9	CASSPTGSYEQYF	TGTGCCAGCAGCCCGACAGGATCCTACGAGCAGTACTTC
12	TRBD1	few	TRBJ1-2	TRBV25-1	CASRQGDYGYTF	TGTGCCAGCAGACAGGGGGACTATGGCTACACCTTC
17	TRBD1	once	TRBJ1-4	TRBV28	CASSGGPDRVQNEKLFF	TGTGCCAGCAGTGGGGGCCCCGACAGGGTCCAGAATGAAAAACTGTTTTTT
14	.	.	TRBJ2-7	TRBV19	CASKPQGETYEQYF	TGTGCCAGTAAGCCACAGGGCGAAACTTACGAGCAGTACTTC
16	.	.	TRBJ1-3	TRBV9	CASSAPSESPGNTIYF	TGTGCCAGCAGCGCCCCAAGCGAAAGCCCTGGAAACACCATATATTTT
14	.	few	TRBJ2-5	TRBV6-1	CASSEEDRWETQYF	TGTGCCAGCAGTGAGGAGGACAGATGGGAGACCCAGTACTTC
15	TRBD1	.	TRBJ1-4	TRBV6-5	CASKQGALKNEKLFF	TGTGCCAGTAAACAGGGGGCCCTTAAGAATGAAAAACTGTTTTTT
14	TRBD1	.	TRBJ1-2	TRBV11-1	CASSPSWDSSGYTF	TGTGCCAGCAGCCCTAGTTGGGACAGCTCTGGCTACACCTTC
16	.	.	TRBJ2-1	TRBV2	CASPPGHSSSYNEQFF	TGTGCCAGCCCTCCGGGACACTCGAGCTCCTACAATGAGCAGTTCTTC
15	.	.	TRBJ1-1	TRBV7-6	CASSHAGGLGTEAFF	TGTGCCAGCAGCCACGCGGGGGGTTTAGGCACTGAAGCTTTCTTT
15	TRBD2	.	TRBJ2-2	TRBV29-1	CSAAGLAGGTGELFF	TGCAGCGCCGCAGGACTAGCGGGAGGCACCGGGGAGCTGTTTTTT
13	.	.	TRBJ2-4	TRBV30	CAWSIGQQNIQYF	TGTGCCTGGAGTATCGGACAGCAAAACATTCAGTACTTC
16	.	.	TRBJ2-3	TRBV7-2	CASSLDETRLIGTQYF	TGTGCCAGCAGCTTAGACGAGACTCGCCTTATTGGGACGCAGTATTTT
13	.	.	TRBJ2-3	TRBV5-1	CASSFSPGDTQYF	TGCGCCAGCAGCTTCTCCCCAGGGGATACGCAGTATTTT
11	.	.	TRBJ2-3	TRBV30	CAWSVRQAQYF	TGTGCCTGGAGTGTTAGACAGGCGCAGTATTTT
15	TRBD1	.	TRBJ2-1	TRBV29-1	CSVEVVGTADNEQFF	TGCAGCGTTGAAGTTGTCGGGACAGCGGACAATGAGCAGTTCTTC
14	TRBD2	.	TRBJ2-3	TRBV30	CAWAGLAIPDTQYF	TGTGCCTGGGCCGGACTAGCCATCCCAGATACGCAGTATTTT
14	TRBD1	.	TRBJ1-2	TRBV9	CASSKDRGGYGYTF	TGTGCCAGCAGCAAGGACAGGGGGGGCTATGGCTACACCTTC
16	.	.	TRBJ1-5	TRBV27	CASSKLTGNSNQPQHF	TGTGCCAGCAGCAAACTCACAGGGAATAGCAATCAGCCCCAGCATTTT
12	.	.	TRBJ1-2	TRBV2	CASSEDYLGYTF	TGTGCCAGCAGTGAAGACTACTTGGGCTACACCTTC
15	TRBD1	.	TRBJ2-2	TRBV19	CASRYLTGESGELFF	TGTGCCAGTAGATACTTGACAGGGGAGAGCGGGGAGCTGTTTTTT
12	.	.	TRBJ2-5	TRBV5-4	CASSLNSETQYF	TGTGCCAGCAGCTTGAATTCGGAGACCCAGTACTTC
17	.	.	TRBJ1-4	TRBV7-9	CASSPPLEQGENEKLFF	TGTGCCAGCAGCCCCCCCCTCGAACAGGGAGAGAATGAAAAACTGTTTTTT
17	TRBD1	.	TRBJ2-2	TRBV4-2	CASSQVGQGPNTGELFF	TGTGCCAGCAGCCAAGTGGGACAGGGGCCGAACACCGGGGAGCTGTTTTTT
14	.	once	TRBJ1-1	TRBV6-5	CASSPQGFGTEAFF	TGTGCCAGCAGTCCTCAGGGATTCGGGACTGAAGCTTTCTTT
15	.	.	TRBJ2-1	TRBV7-9	CASSLTSGTFNEQFF	TGTGCCAGCAGCTTAACCTCCGGGACTTTCAATGAGCAGTTCTTC
14	TRBD2	.	TRBJ2-7	TRBV2	CASAPGTSVYEQYF	TGTGCCAGCGCCCCCGGGACTAGCGTGTACGAGCAGTACTTC
15	TRBD1	few	TRBJ2-7	TRBV5-1	CASSLAGTATYEQYF	TGCGCCAGCAGCTTGGCCGGGACAGCGACCTACGAGCAGTACTTC
15	TRBD2	.	TRBJ2-1	TRBV5-6	CASSSRTSGYNEQFF	TGTGCCAGCAGCTCCCGGACTAGCGGATACAATGAGCAGTTCTTC
13	TRBD1	.	TRBJ1-5	TRBV6-5	CASSPKGAQPQHF	TGTGCCAGCAGCCCCAAGGGGGCACAGCCCCAGCATTTT
13	.	.	TRBJ2-5	TRBV4-2	CASSQDLGVTQYF	TGTGCCAGCAGCCAAGATTTAGGGGTGACCCAGTACTTC
15	.	.	TRBJ2-7	TRBV28	CASSKLTGIAYEQYF	TGTGCCAGCAGTAAATTAACAGGGATCGCCTACGAGCAGTACTTC
11	.	.	TRBJ1-1	TRBV28	CASSLGTEAFF	TGTGCCAGCAGCCTAGGCACTGAAGCTTTCTTT